Listed below are T cell receptor beta chains from one sample, sequenced in a study of human versus mouse CDR3 diversity and MHC coevolution. Sequencing was performed with immunoSEQ multiplex PCR; in TCRdb, only in-frame clones are kept and a portion is missing. The data contain 75,000 to 90,000 clones, around 95% of them seen just once; the ten biggest clones take up 1.1% to 1.5%. The sequenced sample consisted of naive CD4+ T cells from blood. These receptors all stem from a person aged 25 to 75 in good health. Both conserved end residues are trimmed from each CDR3. Fields, in order: J gene, CDR3 length, V gene, CDR3 protein.

TRBJ1-1 12 TRBV29-1 SVERVRGYGEAF
TRBJ2-5 14 TRBV4-2 ASSQVGLAGVETQY
TRBJ1-5 11 TRBV2 ASLGGVDQPQH
TRBJ2-2 12 TRBV19 ASSLKTGTGELF
TRBJ2-1 16 TRBV21-1 ASSSPYREYLSANEQF
TRBJ2-2 13 TRBV9 ASTLGITNTGELF
TRBJ2-5 13 TRBV5-8 ASSSRGQGQETQY
TRBJ1-4 12 TRBV6-5 ASTRDRSREKLF
TRBJ1-4 7 TRBV10-3 ARQGLLF
TRBJ1-1 14 TRBV11-2 ASSLDGQGARTEAF
TRBJ1-5 13 TRBV19 ASSITRGLSEPQH
TRBJ2-3 13 TRBV28 ASSLLGSRTDTQY
TRBJ2-2 14 TRBV4-3 ASSQLGTADTGELF
TRBJ2-1 11 TRBV18 ASSPGPYNEQF
TRBJ2-4 11 TRBV7-2 ASSLAGDPIQY
TRBJ2-1 14 TRBV6-1 ASSEWGGGLYNEQF
TRBJ2-7 12 TRBV27 ASSFGTSGALQY
TRBJ1-4 13 TRBV14 ASSHEATGWEKLF
TRBJ1-2 12 TRBV11-2 ASSQIRGAEGYT
TRBJ1-2 10 TRBV6-1 ASREKRGAYT
TRBJ1-6 15 TRBV30 AWSLGTGSSYNSPLH
TRBJ1-2 11 TRBV27 ASSFRGGGGYT
TRBJ1-1 14 TRBV28 ASSPPWARQNTEAF
TRBJ1-3 13 TRBV5-1 ASSLERAGGNTIY
TRBJ2-1 16 TRBV19 ASSMGASGGGAYNEQF
TRBJ2-7 13 TRBV6-1 ASSKGTSGNYEQY